Each of the 23 T cell receptor beta chains below was sequenced from the same sample in a study of blood T cells in healthy people across ages. PCR was performed a second time for about 7 to 11 cycles using a sample-barcoded 5' primer and a J-beta primer mix. In TCRdb, the 5' RACE reads were re-called with MiXCR into one record per CDR3 protein. In the table there are 710,000 or so distinct CDR3 sequences, approximately 31% of which are singletons. The sequencing input was blood. These receptors were obtained from an elderly woman in good health.

This clonotype has a count of ten or more. The chain joins TRBV20-1 to TRBJ2-7; 7 bases align to TRBD1. The germline CDR1 and CDR2 sequences are DFQATT and SNEGSKA (reference sequence). Losses at the gene ends were 1 base for V and 0 bases for J; bases not matched to a gene: 6. The CDR3 is 15 residues long. The CDR3 sequence: CSARGGQPNSYEQYF. DNA for the CDR3: TGCAGTGCTAGAGGGGGACAGCCTAACTCCTACGAGCAGTACTTC.

V gene TRBV12-3 or TRBV12-4 combines with J gene TRBJ2-3; 8 bases map to TRBD1. The J call may be incorrect, as the DNA end agrees better with TRBJ1-5. The CDR3 consists of 13 residues. The CDR3 region has the DNA TGTGCCAGCAGTTCGGACAGGGACTTGCCCCAGCATTTT. This encodes CASSSDRDLPQHF.

This clonotype appeared a few times. The chain joins TRBV5-1 to TRBJ1-1; 9 bases match TRBD1. V shed 3 bases and J 6 bases; nucleotides not matched to a gene: 9. From germline, CDR1 is SGHRS and CDR2 YFSETQ. The CDR3 covers 15 residues. The CDR3 region has the DNA TGCGCCAGCAGCTGGGGAGGACAGGGGATCGCTGAAGCTTTCTTT. It codes for CASSWGGQGIAEAFF.

The chain employs TRBV4-3 and TRBJ2-5, with a tentative D call TRBD2 (7 bases). The CDR3 extends over 15 amino acids. CDR1 LGHNA and CDR2 YSLEER come from the germline V gene. The V and J ends lost 4 bases and 1 base respectively, with 13 bases between them. The CDR3 spells CASSLGGAGQETQYF. The CDR3 DNA sequence: TGCGCCAGCAGCCTGGGGGGGGCAGGCCAAGAGACCCAGTACTTC.

This clonotype showed up many times. The rearrangement uses TRBV12-3 or TRBV12-4 and TRBJ1-6; D uncertain. V was clipped by 2 bases and J by 4 bases, with 9 bases between them. CDR3 length equals 15 residues. CDR3 sequence reads: CASSLTEEYNSPLHF. In nucleotides, the CDR3 is TGTGCCAGCAGTTTAACAGAGGAATATAATTCACCCCTCCACTTT.

The chain recombines TRBV5-6 with TRBJ2-1; a possible D gene is TRBD2 (6 bases). The length of the CDR3 is 14 residues. Germline V gene sequence: CDR1 SGHDT, CDR2 YYEEEE. Deletions cut 3 bases from V and 8 bases from J, with 15 bases between. The CDR3 sequence is CASSWARDWHEQFF. CDR3 DNA: TGTGCCAGCAGCTGGGCGAGGGACTGGCATGAGCAGTTCTTC.

The chain recombines TRBV4-1 with TRBJ1-6; D gene uncertain. The CDR3 length is 17 residues. The germline V gene encodes CDR1 MGHRA and CDR2 YSYEKL. Trimming left V 0 bases short and J 8 bases short, with 17 bases between. CDR3 protein: CASSQEMVAVIYSPLHF. The CDR3 nucleotides are TGCGCCAGCAGCCAAGAGATGGTGGCAGTGATTTATTCACCCCTCCACTTT.

This chain links TRBV10-3 with TRBJ2-7, with TRBD1 identical over 8 bases. CDR1 and CDR2 (germline): ENHRY, SYGVKD. Trimming removed 2 bases from V and 0 bases from J; junction bases left unmatched: 9. This CDR3 has 17 amino acids. CDR3 DNA sequence: TGTGCCATCAGTGAGGCCCTGACAGGGGACCACTCCTACGAGCAGTACTTC. The encoded protein is CAISEALTGDHSYEQYF.

As regards this clonotype: Mismatch with germline at one junction end may stem from a read error. The chain is built from TRBV30 and TRBJ2-1; 9 nucleotides align to TRBD2. Germline CDR1 is GTSNPN and CDR2 is SVGIG (reference sequence). The CDR3 sequence is 13 residues long. The CDR3 DNA reads TGTGCCTGGAGTGTAAGTAGCGGGGGCGAGCAGGTCTTC. Its protein product is CAWSVSSGGEQVF.

This clonotype was observed many times. V and J are TRBV20-1 and TRBJ2-7; weak D call: TRBD1 (5 bases). Trimming removed 5 bases from V and 9 bases from J, with 14 bases in between. Germline V lookup: CDR1 DFQATT, CDR2 SNEGSKA (reference sequence). The CDR3 spans 11 residues. This chain's CDR3 is CSASDTIGQYF. CDR3 nucleotides: TGCAGTGCTTCGGACACCATAGGGCAGTACTTC.

Note on this clonotype: Given a much more abundant clone one base away, this may be a read error. The V call is TRBV2, the J call TRBJ2-7; TRBD2 agrees at 9 bases. Germline CDR1 reads SNHLY; CDR2 reads FYNNEI. Trimming cost V 6 bases and J 7 bases; bases outside gene matches: 13. The CDR3 covers 15 residues. CDR3: CASRPLAGSYNEQYF. The CDR3 nucleotides are TGTGCCAGCAGACCCCTAGCGGGGAGCTACAATGAGCAGTACTTC.

In this sample, this clonotype turned up many times. This chain joins TRBV6-1 and TRBJ2-3, with 7 nucleotides matching TRBD2. V shed 4 bases, J shed 8 bases, and the junction held 3 bases outside the gene matches. This CDR3 spans 12 amino acids. Per the germline V gene, CDR1 is MNHNS and CDR2 is SASEGT. The CDR3 spells CASSALAGTQYF. In DNA, the CDR3 is TGTGCCAGCAGTGCCTTAGCGGGTACGCAGTATTTT.

This clonotype was counted ten times or more. The chain employs TRBV18 and TRBJ2-5; TRBD2 agrees at 9 bases. With 2 bases clipped from V and 4 bases from J, the junction kept 2 bases outside the gene matches. The CDR3 totals 14 residues. Germline-derived CDR1 and CDR2 are KGHSH and LQKENI. The CDR3 reads CASSPSLAGETQYF. In DNA form, the CDR3 reads TGTGCCAGCTCACCATCACTAGCGGGAGAGACCCAGTACTTC.

Many counts were recorded for this clonotype. CDR3 sequence reads: CASSQDVGVRASPFLGNEQFF. In DNA, the CDR3 is TGTGCCAGCAGCCAAGATGTTGGGGTGAGGGCGTCACCTTTCTTGGGGAATGAGCAGTTCTTC. The chain uses TRBV4-2 and TRBJ2-1; the D gene is possibly TRBD2 (5 bases). Germline CDR1 is LGHNA and CDR2 is YNFKEQ. This CDR3 comprises 21 residues. V was cut by 0 bases and J by 7 bases, with 31 bases left in between.

This clonotype came up many times. J is TRBJ2-1 and V is TRBV28; D uncertain. This CDR3 region has 12 residues. Germline CDR1 and CDR2: MDHEN and SYDVKM. Trimming shortened V by 3 bases and J by 6 bases, and 6 bases separated the two germline ends. The CDR3 coding sequence is TGTGCCAGCAGTTTGTTGGCCAATGAGCAGTTCTTC. As protein: CASSLLANEQFF.

This clonotype was counted ten times or more. The chain couples TRBV7-8 to TRBJ2-7, with TRBD2 matching over 12 bases. The CDR3 runs to 17 residues. CDR1 is SGHVS, CDR2 FQNEAQ, per germline. J was trimmed by 2 bases and V by 5 bases; bases with no gene match: 10. The CDR3 is CASSPVLAGGQTYEQYF. Written as DNA, the CDR3 is TGTGCCAGCAGCCCGGTACTAGCGGGGGGTCAAACCTACGAGCAGTACTTC. Looking up the rest from reference TRBV7-8 and TRBJ2-7 gives the full variable domain: GAGVSQSPRYKVAKRGQDVALRCDPISGHVSLFWYQQALGQGPEFLTYFQNEAQLDKSGLPSDRFFAERPEGSVSTLKIQRTQQEDSAVYLCASSPVLAGGQTYEQYFGPGTRLTVT.

This clonotype was detected ten times or more. The genes are TRBV5-1 and TRBJ1-1; D call uncertain. The CDR3 covers 13 residues. The V gene's germline CDR1 is SGHRS and CDR2 YFSETQ. V lost 5 bases, J lost 3 bases, and 11 bases lay in between. In nucleotides, the CDR3 is TGCGCCAGCAGAAAAGACCTCGACACTGAAGCTTTCTTT. Protein: CASRKDLDTEAFF.

The table lists this clonotype with a few counts. V and J are TRBV21-1 and TRBJ1-4; TRBD1 is the table's D call and was not checked against the DNA. TRBV21-1 is tagged as a pseudogene. This CDR3 comprises 15 residues. The CDR3 DNA sequence: TGTGCCAGCTTTCTTTGCGGGACAGGGGAAGAAAAACTGTTTTTT. Translating it yields CASFLCGTGEEKLFF.

This clonotype was detected only a few times. The chain recombines TRBV7-2 with TRBJ2-1; D is uncertain. The germline V and J ends were trimmed by 1 base and 12 bases, with 7 bases remaining between them. From germline, CDR1 is SGHTA and CDR2 FQGNSA. The CDR3 is 11 amino acids. The CDR3 DNA reads TGTGCCAGCAGCTTAGAGCAGACGCAGTTCTTC. Its protein is CASSLEQTQFF.

This clonotype was observed at least ten times. The V call is TRBV20-1, the J call TRBJ2-3; D unresolved. This CDR3 contains 14 residues. V lost 5 bases and J 0 bases, leaving 12 bases between the germline ends. Germline CDR1 is DFQATT and CDR2 is SNEGSKA (reference sequence). The chain's CDR3 is CSAHSVTSTDTQYF. The CDR3 region has the DNA TGCAGTGCTCACAGCGTAACTAGCACAGATACGCAGTATTTT.

About this clonotype itself: A read error is possible here, since a much larger clone lies one base away. The chain employs TRBV27 and TRBJ2-7; D uncertain. The CDR3 runs to 13 residues. Germline V gives CDR1 MNHEY, CDR2 SMNVEV (reference sequence). CDR3 DNA sequence: TGTGCCAGCAGTGGCGACACAACCTACGGGCAGTACTTC. This gives the protein CASSGDTTYGQYF.

This clonotype has a handful of counts. One base away lies a much larger clone, so this may be a sequencing read error. The chain has TRBV9 and TRBJ2-7; D tentatively fits TRBD1 or TRBD2 (5 bases each). CDR3 length: 16 amino acids. Trimming took 0 bases from V and 7 from J, leaving 20 bases between them. Germline CDR1 and CDR2: SGDLS and YYNGEE. The CDR3 nucleotides are TGTGCCAGCAGCGTAGCTACTAACCCCGGGGACGGTGAGCAGTACTTC. Protein: CASSVATNPGDGEQYF.

This clonotype was found many times. The chain joins TRBV24-1 to TRBJ2-3; 10 bases match TRBD1. V gave up 3 bases and J gave up 0 bases; unmatched junction bases: 8. CDR1 and CDR2 from the germline V gene are KGHDR and SFDVKD. This CDR3 has 18 amino acids. This CDR3 is CATSDPNRDRGSTDTQYF. As DNA, the CDR3 is TGTGCCACCAGTGATCCTAACCGGGACAGGGGCAGCACAGATACGCAGTATTTT.